This TCR beta chain was retrieved from a study of blood T cell repertoires in COVID-19. About the study: COVID-19 samples collected from the United States, Italy and Spain covered acute and convalescent phases. PBMCs, B-cell-depleted T cells, or T cells were the source of the cDNA or gDNA that made up the material.

This clone came up once. Original methodology: Scientists estimated how many nucleated cells there were by amplifying reference gene primers. The repertoire was sequenced with immunoSEQ multiplex PCR; TCRdb's copy has only in-frame clones and lacks some. The DNA gave D and trimming, while V, J and clone size come from that table. The sample lists 300,000 to 350,000 clones; about 87% were seen once. Symptom resolution, clearance, or two negative PCRs marked donors in Cohort 3 as recovered. The receptor was derived from a young man who had recovered from COVID-19. Sequencing was done on a sample of PBMCs or T cells enriched from blood (not recorded which).

The CDR3 coding sequence is TGTGCCAGCAGCTTAGTCCAGGGAAGCTCCTACGAGCAGTACTTC. It yields the protein CASSLVQGSSYEQYF. The rearrangement joins TRBV7-2 to TRBJ2-7, with D tentatively TRBD1 (5 bases). Trimming pared 1 base from V and 0 bases from J, leaving 10 bases between. CDR3 length equals 15 residues. Germline values: CDR1 SGHTA, CDR2 FQGNSA.